This entry features one TCR beta chain sequence. This specimen belongs to a study of blood T cells in healthy people across ages. No fewer than 7 million PBMCs went into each sample. Next came a second PCR, run for about 7 to 12 cycles, which used a sample-barcoded 5' primer along with a J-beta primer mix. TCRdb reprocessed the 5' RACE reads via MiXCR and lists one record per CDR3 protein. Counted here are just over 800,000 distinct CDR3 sequences, approximately 59% occurring once; the ten biggest clones make up about a quarter. This CDR3 spans 13 amino acids. Germline V gene lookup returns CDR1 SGHTA and CDR2 FQGNSA. V lost 3 bases and J lost 5, with 8 bases in between.

The genes are TRBV7-2 and TRBJ2-1, with D unresolved. This clonotype was obtained from a man younger than 40 in good health. The sample consisted of blood. Written as DNA, the CDR3 is TGTGCCAGCAGCTTCCCCCCACACAATGAGCAGTTCTTC. Amino acid sequence: CASSFPPHNEQFF.